Listed below are T cell receptor beta chains from one sample, sequenced in a study of shared clonotypes between healthy human individuals. Profiled with immunoSEQ multiplex PCR; TCRdb holds only in-frame clones, not every one. The table has approximately 1.4 million clones, 95% to 99% seen once; the top ten hold roughly 0.4%. The sample comprised naive CD4+ T cells sorted from blood. These receptors originate from a young man in good health. Both conserved end residues are part of each CDR3. The D gene is left open where the match is weak.

v_gene: TRBV28
d_gene: TRBD2
CDR3aa: CASSSVTAGGYEQYF

v_gene: TRBV29-1
d_gene: .
CDR3aa: CSVEDGQLGPGNTIYF

v_gene: TRBV18
d_gene: .
CDR3aa: CASSPVGRGSTDTQYF

v_gene: TRBV5-1
d_gene: .
CDR3aa: CASSLQVPAYEQYF

v_gene: TRBV28
d_gene: TRBD1
CDR3aa: CASSPGTASTDTQYF

v_gene: TRBV27
d_gene: .
CDR3aa: CASSLSLAASTDTQYF

v_gene: TRBV5-1
d_gene: TRBD1
CDR3aa: CASGRDRAYEQYF

v_gene: TRBV18
d_gene: TRBD1
CDR3aa: CASSPGTGQETQYF

v_gene: TRBV7-2
d_gene: TRBD2
CDR3aa: CASSRQLAGVDTQYF

v_gene: TRBV5-1
d_gene: .
CDR3aa: CASSTQGRRLSYEQYF

v_gene: TRBV18
d_gene: TRBD2
CDR3aa: CASSPPAGVDEQFF

v_gene: TRBV7-9
d_gene: TRBD1
CDR3aa: CASSYDRANNEQFF

v_gene: TRBV29-1
d_gene: .
CDR3aa: CSVEDLMGGAGEQYF

v_gene: TRBV5-1
d_gene: .
CDR3aa: CASSPGTTGELFF

v_gene: TRBV6-5
d_gene: .
CDR3aa: CASSYRGAVNTEAFF

v_gene: TRBV29-1
d_gene: .
CDR3aa: CSVVYVWGGEQYF

v_gene: TRBV27
d_gene: .
CDR3aa: CASSRQTRSHGYTF

v_gene: TRBV28
d_gene: .
CDR3aa: CASGIDPRAGYTF

v_gene: TRBV6-6
d_gene: .
CDR3aa: CASSRGGTNTEAFF

v_gene: TRBV18
d_gene: TRBD1
CDR3aa: CASSTGQGGNQPQHF

v_gene: TRBV5-1
d_gene: TRBD2
CDR3aa: CASSLAGGLWELFF

v_gene: TRBV2
d_gene: .
CDR3aa: CASSEKIGKISNQPQHF

v_gene: TRBV11-3
d_gene: TRBD1
CDR3aa: CASSLGAGGLREQYF

v_gene: TRBV21-1
d_gene: .
CDR3aa: CASSKEGTGGYTF

v_gene: TRBV5-1
d_gene: TRBD1
CDR3aa: CASSHAETGGYEQYF

v_gene: TRBV28
d_gene: .
CDR3aa: CASSFLGAESYNEQFF

v_gene: TRBV6-6
d_gene: TRBD1
CDR3aa: CASSGTGFTGELFF

v_gene: TRBV6-6
d_gene: .
CDR3aa: CASSYSWQETQYF

v_gene: TRBV25-1
d_gene: TRBD1
CDR3aa: CASSAYRDRQETQYF

v_gene: TRBV18
d_gene: .
CDR3aa: CASSPKVGTEAFF

v_gene: TRBV28
d_gene: TRBD2
CDR3aa: CASSSLGEAGVVFF

v_gene: TRBV19
d_gene: TRBD2
CDR3aa: CASSIDLSGRPDEQYF

v_gene: TRBV5-1
d_gene: .
CDR3aa: CASHSERTQETQYF

v_gene: TRBV25-1
d_gene: TRBD2
CDR3aa: CASRREVENEQFF

v_gene: TRBV7-7
d_gene: .
CDR3aa: CASSPRETGELFF